This T cell receptor (beta chain) was sequenced during a study of blood T cells in healthy people across ages. As for the study in general: Template switching recovered approximately one barcoded beta molecule for every two T cells.

Healthy Caucasians from Russia aged roughly 6 to 95 served as donors. Drawn from each donor were 8.5 to 10 milliliters of peripheral blood. Primers used in a second PCR of about 6 to 11 cycles were a sample-barcoded 5' primer and a J-beta primer mix. TCRdb passed the 5' RACE reads through MiXCR, listing each CDR3 protein once. Of around 850,000 distinct CDR3 sequences listed, 30% to 45% are singletons. V was pared by 3 bases and J by 8 bases, with 6 bases of the junction left unmatched. The CDR3 has 14 residues. Germline loops: CDR1 SGHTA, CDR2 FQGTGA. The sequenced material came from blood. The origin of this receptor is a man aged 18 to 30 in good health. The chain recombines TRBV7-3 with TRBJ2-1; 8 positions agree with TRBD1. Written as DNA, the CDR3 is TGTGCCAGCAGCTTGGAGGACAGGGAGGATGAGCAGTTCTTC. It specifies CASSLEDREDEQFF.